A selection of T cell receptor beta chains follows, all from one sample in a study of blood T cell repertoires in COVID-19. The table came from immunoSEQ multiplex PCR; TCRdb's copy has only in-frame clones and leaves some out. The data hold 250,000 to 300,000 clones, with 75% to 85% observed a single time. Sequencing was performed on peripheral blood. The origin of the receptors is a man aged 50 to 60 with active or convalescent COVID-19. Both conserved end residues are part of each CDR3. A D gene is named only where the DNA matches it firmly. Clone size is stated in some rows and not others, as once, few, many or a class when expanded.

17	TRBD1	TRBJ2-1	TRBV5-5	-	CASSPTRTGRNYNEQFF	TGTGCCAGCAGCCCGACCAGGACAGGGAGAAACTACAATGAGCAGTTCTTC
15	-	TRBJ1-2	TRBV6-6	-	CASTPPGTQNYGYTF	TGTGCCAGCACCCCACCCGGGACACAGAACTATGGCTACACCTTC
15	TRBD1	TRBJ1-5	TRBV6-2/TRBV6-3	-	CASSDGHPTGEAQHF	TGTGCCAGCAGTGACGGGCACCCAACAGGGGAAGCCCAGCATTTT
17	-	TRBJ1-2	TRBV2	-	CASSERGGLPGNYGYTF	TGTGCCAGCAGTGAAAGGGGGGGGCTCCCCGGGAACTATGGCTACACCTTC
15	-	TRBJ1-5	TRBV5-1	-	CASGRDSIGNQPQHF	TGCGCCAGCGGACGAGACAGTATAGGCAATCAGCCCCAGCATTTT
17	TRBD1	TRBJ2-6	TRBV5-1	few	CASSLFQGATGANVLTF	TGCGCCAGCAGCTTGTTTCAGGGGGCCACTGGGGCCAACGTCCTGACTTTC
12	TRBD1	TRBJ2-5	TRBV28	-	CASSTGGETQYF	TGTGCCAGCAGCACAGGGGGGGAGACCCAGTACTTC
16	-	TRBJ2-2	TRBV6-2/TRBV6-3	-	CASSYEAERNTGELFF	TGTGCCAGCAGTTACGAAGCGGAGCGAAACACCGGGGAGCTGTTTTTT
15	TRBD2	TRBJ2-1	TRBV7-6	-	CASSLPSGTYNEQFF	TGTGCCAGCAGCTTACCTAGCGGGACCTACAATGAGCAGTTCTTC
15	-	TRBJ2-7	TRBV19	few	CASSITVTSSYEQYF	TGTGCCAGTAGCATCACAGTCACGAGCTCCTACGAGCAGTACTTC
14	TRBD2	TRBJ2-7	TRBV29-1	-	CSVATSRRYYEQYF	TGCAGCGTAGCGACTAGCAGGAGATACTACGAGCAGTACTTC
15	-	TRBJ2-7	TRBV4-1	few	CASSQFPEGSYEQYF	TGCGCCAGCAGCCAATTTCCCGAGGGCTCCTACGAGCAGTACTTC
16	TRBD2	TRBJ2-7	TRBV27	-	CASRGTTSGRSWEQYF	TGTGCCAGCAGGGGGACGACTAGCGGGAGGTCATGGGAACAGTACTTC
11	TRBD1	TRBJ1-1	TRBV2	-	CASSGQGEAFF	TGTGCCAGCAGCGGACAGGGAGAAGCTTTCTTT
14	-	TRBJ1-4	TRBV3-1/TRBV3-2	-	CASSLSGGSEKLFF	TGTGCCAGCAGCCTAAGCGGGGGCAGCGAAAAACTGTTTTTT